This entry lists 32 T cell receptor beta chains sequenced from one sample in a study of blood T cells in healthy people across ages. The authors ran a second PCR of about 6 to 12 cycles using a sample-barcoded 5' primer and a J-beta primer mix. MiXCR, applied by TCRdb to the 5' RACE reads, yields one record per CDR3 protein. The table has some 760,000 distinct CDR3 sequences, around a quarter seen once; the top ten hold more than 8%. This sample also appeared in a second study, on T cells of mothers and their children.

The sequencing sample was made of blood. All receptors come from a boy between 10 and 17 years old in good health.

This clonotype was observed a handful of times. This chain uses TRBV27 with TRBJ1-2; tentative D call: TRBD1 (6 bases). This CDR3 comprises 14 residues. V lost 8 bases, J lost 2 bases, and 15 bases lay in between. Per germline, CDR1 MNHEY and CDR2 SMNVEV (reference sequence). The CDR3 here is CASGSYQGNYGYTF. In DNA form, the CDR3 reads TGTGCCAGCGGATCTTATCAGGGGAACTATGGCTACACCTTC.

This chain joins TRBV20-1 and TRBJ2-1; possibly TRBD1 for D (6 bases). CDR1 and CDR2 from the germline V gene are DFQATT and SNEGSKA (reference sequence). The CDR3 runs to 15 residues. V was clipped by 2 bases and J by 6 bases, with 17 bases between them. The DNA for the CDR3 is TGCAGTGCTAGATCACCGGGACAAGGTTCCAATGAGCAGTTCTTC. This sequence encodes CSARSPGQGSNEQFF.

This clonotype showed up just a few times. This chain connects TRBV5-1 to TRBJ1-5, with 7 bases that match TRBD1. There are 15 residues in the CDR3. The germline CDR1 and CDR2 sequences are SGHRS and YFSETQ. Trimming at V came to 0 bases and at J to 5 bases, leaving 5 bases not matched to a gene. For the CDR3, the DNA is TGCGCCAGCAGCTTGGGGGGGACAGATGATCAGCCCCAGCATTTT. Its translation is CASSLGGTDDQPQHF.

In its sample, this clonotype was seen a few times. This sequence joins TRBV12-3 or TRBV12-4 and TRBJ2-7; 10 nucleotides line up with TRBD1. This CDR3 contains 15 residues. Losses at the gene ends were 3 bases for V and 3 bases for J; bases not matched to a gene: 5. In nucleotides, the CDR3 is TGTGCCAGCAGTTTTAGGACAGGGGGTTTCTACGAGCAGTACTTC. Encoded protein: CASSFRTGGFYEQYF.

The CDR3 bases are TGTGCCAGCAGCTTCGGACTAGCGGAGAGGGAGACCCAGTACTTC. It encodes CASSFGLAERETQYF. The V and J genes are TRBV7-6 and TRBJ2-5; TRBD2 agrees at 10 bases. V was pared by 3 bases and J by 5 bases, with 6 bases of the junction left unmatched. The CDR3 runs 15 residues. The V gene's germline CDR1 is SGHVS and CDR2 FNYEAQ. The full variable domain, in which reference TRBV7-6 and TRBJ2-5 provide the parts outside the CDR3, is GAGVSQSPRYKVTKRGQDVALRCDPISGHVSLYWYRQALGQGPEFLTYFNYEAQQDKSGLPNDRFSAERPEGSISTLTIQRTEQRDSAMYRCASSFGLAERETQYFGPGTRLLVL.

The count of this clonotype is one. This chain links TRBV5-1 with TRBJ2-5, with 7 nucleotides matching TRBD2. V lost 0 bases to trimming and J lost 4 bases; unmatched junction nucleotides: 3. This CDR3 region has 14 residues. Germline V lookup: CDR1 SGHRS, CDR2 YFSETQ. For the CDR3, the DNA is TGCGCCAGCAGCTTGGCCCAGCGGGGAGAGACCCAGTACTTC. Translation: CASSLAQRGETQYF.

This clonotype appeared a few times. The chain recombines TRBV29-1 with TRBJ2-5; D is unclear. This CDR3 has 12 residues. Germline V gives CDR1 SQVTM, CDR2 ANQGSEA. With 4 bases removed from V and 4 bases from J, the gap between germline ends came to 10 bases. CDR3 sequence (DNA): TGCAGCGTTGGTAAGCCCCGAGAGACCCAGTACTTC. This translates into CSVGKPRETQYF. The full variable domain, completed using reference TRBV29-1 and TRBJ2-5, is SAVISQKPSRDICQRGTSLTIQCQVDSQVTMMFWYRQQPGQSLTLIATANQGSEATYESGFVIDKFPISRPNLTFSTLTVSNMSPEDSSIYLCSVGKPRETQYFGPGTRLLVL.

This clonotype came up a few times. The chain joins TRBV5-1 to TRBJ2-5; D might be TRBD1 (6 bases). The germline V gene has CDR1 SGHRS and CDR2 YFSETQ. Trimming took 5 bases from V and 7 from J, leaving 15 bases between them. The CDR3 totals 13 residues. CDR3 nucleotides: TGCGCCAGCAGAAGACAGGACGACGGGACCCAGTACTTC. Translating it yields CASRRQDDGTQYF.

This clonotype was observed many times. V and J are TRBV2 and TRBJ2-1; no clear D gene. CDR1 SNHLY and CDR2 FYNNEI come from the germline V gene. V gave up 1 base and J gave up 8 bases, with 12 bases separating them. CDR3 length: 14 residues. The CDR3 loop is CASSEGPSSYEQFF. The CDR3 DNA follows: TGTGCCAGCAGTGAAGGGCCTAGTTCATATGAGCAGTTCTTC.

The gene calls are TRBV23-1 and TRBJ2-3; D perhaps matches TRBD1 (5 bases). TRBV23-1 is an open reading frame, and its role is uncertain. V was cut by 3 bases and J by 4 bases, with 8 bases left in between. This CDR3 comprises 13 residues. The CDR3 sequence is CASSHAGPDTQYF. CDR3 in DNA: TGCGCCAGCAGTCATGCAGGGCCAGATACGCAGTATTTT.

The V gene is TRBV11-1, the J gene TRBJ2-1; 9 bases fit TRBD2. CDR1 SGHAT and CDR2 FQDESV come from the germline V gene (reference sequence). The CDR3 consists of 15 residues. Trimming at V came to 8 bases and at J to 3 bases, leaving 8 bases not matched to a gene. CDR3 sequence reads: CASSPREGHYNEQFF. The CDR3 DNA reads TGTGCCAGCTCCCCGCGGGAGGGCCACTACAATGAGCAGTTCTTC. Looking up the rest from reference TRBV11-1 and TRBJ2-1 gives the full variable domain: EAEVAQSPRYKITEKSQAVAFWCDPISGHATLYWYRQILGQGPELLVQFQDESVVDDSQLPKDRFSAERLKGVDSTLKIQPAELGDSAMYLCASSPREGHYNEQFFGPGTRLTVL.

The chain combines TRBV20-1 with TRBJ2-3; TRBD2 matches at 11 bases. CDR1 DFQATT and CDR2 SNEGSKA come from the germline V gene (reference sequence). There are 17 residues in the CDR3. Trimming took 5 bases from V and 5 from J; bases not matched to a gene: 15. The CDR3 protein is CSADVTTLAGVVDTQYF. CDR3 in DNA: TGCAGTGCTGACGTCACCACACTAGCGGGAGTGGTAGATACGCAGTATTTT.

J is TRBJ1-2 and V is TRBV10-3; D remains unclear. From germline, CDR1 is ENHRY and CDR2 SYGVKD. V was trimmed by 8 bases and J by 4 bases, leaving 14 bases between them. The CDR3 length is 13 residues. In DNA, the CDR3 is TGTGCCATCGGAGATCCTGGCCGCTATGGCTACACCTTC. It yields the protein CAIGDPGRYGYTF.

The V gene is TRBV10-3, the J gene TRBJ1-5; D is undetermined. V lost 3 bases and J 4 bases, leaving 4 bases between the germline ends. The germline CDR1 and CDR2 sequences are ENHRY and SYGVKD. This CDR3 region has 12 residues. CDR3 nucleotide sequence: TGTGCCATCAGTGACCTAAATCAGCCCCAGCATTTT. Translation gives CAISDLNQPQHF.

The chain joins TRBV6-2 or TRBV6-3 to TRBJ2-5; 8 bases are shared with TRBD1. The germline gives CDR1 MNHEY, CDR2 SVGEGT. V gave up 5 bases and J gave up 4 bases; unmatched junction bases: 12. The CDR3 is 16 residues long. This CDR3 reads CASSRIQGAQGETQYF. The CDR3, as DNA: TGTGCCAGCAGTCGAATTCAGGGGGCGCAGGGAGAGACCCAGTACTTC.

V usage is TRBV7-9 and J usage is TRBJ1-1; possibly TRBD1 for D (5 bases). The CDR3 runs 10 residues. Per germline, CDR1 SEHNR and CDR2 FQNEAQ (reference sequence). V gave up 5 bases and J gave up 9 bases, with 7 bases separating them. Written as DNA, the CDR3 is TGTGCCAGCAGCCAGGGACAAGCTTTCTTT. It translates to CASSQGQAFF.

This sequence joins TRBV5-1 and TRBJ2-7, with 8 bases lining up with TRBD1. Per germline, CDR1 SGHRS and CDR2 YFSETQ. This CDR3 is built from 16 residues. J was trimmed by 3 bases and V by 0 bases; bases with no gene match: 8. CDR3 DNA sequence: TGCGCCAGCAGCTTGGGGCACAGGGGGTTGGACTACGAGCAGTACTTC. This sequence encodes CASSLGHRGLDYEQYF.

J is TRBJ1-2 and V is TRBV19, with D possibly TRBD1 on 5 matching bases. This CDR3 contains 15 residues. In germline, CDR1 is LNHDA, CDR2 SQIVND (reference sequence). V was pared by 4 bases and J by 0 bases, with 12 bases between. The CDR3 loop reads CASSTQADSNYGYTF. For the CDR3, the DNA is TGTGCCAGTAGTACACAGGCGGATTCTAACTATGGCTACACCTTC. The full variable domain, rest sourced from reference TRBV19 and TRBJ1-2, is DGGITQSPKYLFRKEGQNVTLSCEQNLNHDAMYWYRQDPGQGLRLIYYSQIVNDFQKGDIAEGYSVSREKKESFPLTVTSAQKNPTAFYLCASSTQADSNYGYTFGSGTRLTVV.

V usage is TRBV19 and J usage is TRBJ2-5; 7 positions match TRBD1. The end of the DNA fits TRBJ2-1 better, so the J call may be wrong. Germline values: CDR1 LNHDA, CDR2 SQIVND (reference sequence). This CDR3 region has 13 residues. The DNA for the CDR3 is TGTGCCAGTAGTATAGCGACAGGGTTTGAGCAGTTCTTC. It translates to CASSIATGFEQFF.

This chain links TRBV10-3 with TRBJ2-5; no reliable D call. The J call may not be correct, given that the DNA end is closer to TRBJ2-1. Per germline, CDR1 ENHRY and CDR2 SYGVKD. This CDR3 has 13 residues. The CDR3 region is CAISESIGYEQFF. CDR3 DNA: TGTGCCATCAGTGAGTCGATTGGATATGAGCAGTTCTTC.

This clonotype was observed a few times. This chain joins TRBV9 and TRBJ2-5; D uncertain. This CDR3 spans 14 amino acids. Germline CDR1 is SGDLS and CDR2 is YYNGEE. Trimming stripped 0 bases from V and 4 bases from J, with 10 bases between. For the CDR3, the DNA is TGTGCCAGCAGCGTAGAAAGTAGCTTAGAGACCCAGTACTTC. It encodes CASSVESSLETQYF.

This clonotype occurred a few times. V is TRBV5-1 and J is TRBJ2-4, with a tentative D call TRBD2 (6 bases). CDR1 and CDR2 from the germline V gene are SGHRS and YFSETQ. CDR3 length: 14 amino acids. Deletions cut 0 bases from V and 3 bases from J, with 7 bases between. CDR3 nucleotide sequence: TGCGCCAGCAGCTTGGACGGGAGCAAAAACATTCAGTACTTC. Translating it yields CASSLDGSKNIQYF.

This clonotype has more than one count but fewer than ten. The CDR3 DNA is TGTGCCAGCAAAAACCCGGGGACAGGGGGACGAGAGACCCAGTACTTC. Its translation is CASKNPGTGGRETQYF. J is TRBJ2-5 and V is TRBV12-3 or TRBV12-4, with 11 bases aligning to TRBD1. The ends lost 7 bases at V and 4 bases at J; junction bases unmatched: 11. The CDR3 length is 16 residues.

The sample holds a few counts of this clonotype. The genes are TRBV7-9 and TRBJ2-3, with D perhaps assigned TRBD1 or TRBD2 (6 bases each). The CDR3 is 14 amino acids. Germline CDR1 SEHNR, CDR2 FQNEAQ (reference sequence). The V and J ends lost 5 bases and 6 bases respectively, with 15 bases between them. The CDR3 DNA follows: TGTGCCAGCAGCCCAACTACAGGGAGGGATACGCAGTATTTT. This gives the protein CASSPTTGRDTQYF.

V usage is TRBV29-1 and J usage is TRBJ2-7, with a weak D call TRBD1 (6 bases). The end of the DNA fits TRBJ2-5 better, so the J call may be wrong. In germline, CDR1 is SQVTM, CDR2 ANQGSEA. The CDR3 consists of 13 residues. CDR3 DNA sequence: TGCAGCGTCGAGGGGGTGATCGGAGAGACCCAGTACTTC. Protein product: CSVEGVIGETQYF.

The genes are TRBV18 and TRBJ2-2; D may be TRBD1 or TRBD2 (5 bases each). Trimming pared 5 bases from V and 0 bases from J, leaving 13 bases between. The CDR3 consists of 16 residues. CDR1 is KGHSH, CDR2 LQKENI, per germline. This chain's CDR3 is CASSTGGSSNTGELFF. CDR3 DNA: TGTGCCAGCTCAACAGGCGGGTCCTCGAACACCGGGGAGCTGTTTTTT.

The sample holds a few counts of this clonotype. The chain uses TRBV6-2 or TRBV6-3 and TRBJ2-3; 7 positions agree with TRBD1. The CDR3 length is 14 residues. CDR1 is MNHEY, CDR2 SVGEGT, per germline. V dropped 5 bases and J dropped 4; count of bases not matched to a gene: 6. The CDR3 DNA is TGTGCCAGCAGTCCAGACAGGGTGGCAGATACGCAGTATTTT. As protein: CASSPDRVADTQYF.

CDR3 in amino acids: CASSLARGTSYNEQFF. The CDR3 DNA is TGTGCCAGCAGCTTAGCGCGTGGGACTTCCTACAATGAGCAGTTCTTC. The chain uses TRBV7-2 and TRBJ2-1; the D gene is possibly TRBD2 (6 bases). The V gene's germline CDR1 is SGHTA and CDR2 FQGNSA. V was clipped by 0 bases and J by 1 base, with 10 bases between them. The CDR3 covers 16 residues.

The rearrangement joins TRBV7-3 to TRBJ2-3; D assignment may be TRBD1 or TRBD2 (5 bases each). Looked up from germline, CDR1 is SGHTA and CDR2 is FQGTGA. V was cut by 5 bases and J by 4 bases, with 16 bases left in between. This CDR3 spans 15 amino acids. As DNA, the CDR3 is TGTGCCAGCAGCCCTGGAGGCAGGGACCCAGATACGCAGTATTTT. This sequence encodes CASSPGGRDPDTQYF.

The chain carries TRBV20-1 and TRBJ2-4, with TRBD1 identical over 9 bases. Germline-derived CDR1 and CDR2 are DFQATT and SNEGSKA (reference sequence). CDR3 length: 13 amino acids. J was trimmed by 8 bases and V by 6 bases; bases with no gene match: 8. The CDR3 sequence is CSAPGQGRDIQYF. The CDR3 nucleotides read TGCAGTGCCCCGGGACAGGGACGGGACATTCAGTACTTC.

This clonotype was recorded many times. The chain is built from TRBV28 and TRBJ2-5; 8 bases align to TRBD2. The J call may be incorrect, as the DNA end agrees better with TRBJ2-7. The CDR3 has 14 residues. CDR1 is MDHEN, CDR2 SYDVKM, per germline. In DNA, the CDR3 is TGTGCCAGCAGCCTTAGCGGGACCTCCTACGAGCAGTACTTC. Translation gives CASSLSGTSYEQYF.

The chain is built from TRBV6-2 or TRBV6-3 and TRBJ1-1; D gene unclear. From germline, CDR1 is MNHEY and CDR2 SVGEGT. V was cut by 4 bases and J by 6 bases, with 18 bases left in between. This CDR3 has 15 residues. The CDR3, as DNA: TGTGCCAGCAGTTCCGAAGGCGGTGCCGGCCCTGAAGCTTTCTTT. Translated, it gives CASSSEGGAGPEAFF.